This T cell receptor beta chain was recorded in a study of T cell responses to AZD1222 COVID-19 vaccine. Study findings and constraints: Spike-wide coverage was observed for vaccine-associated CD4 TCRs, with dominant responses at 160-218 and 743-854. Possibly, clonal diversity was underestimated; donors were largely white British and included more females.

The protocol was immunoSEQ multiplex PCR, while the TCRdb copy is restricted to in-frame clones and leaves out a portion. The sample consists of over 45,000 clones, 87% of them appearing once. The CDR3 covers 15 residues. From germline, CDR1 is SEHNR and CDR2 FQNEAQ (reference sequence). Between the trimmed V and J ends, which lost 7 bases and 4 bases, there was a span of 19 bases. Remarks on this clone: The antigen remains unidentified.

The sequence was obtained from an adult in good health. Here the sequenced sample was peripheral blood, taken on day 0 of AZD1222 vaccination. This sequence joins TRBV7-9 and TRBJ1-2; unclear D gene. Here the CDR3 DNA reads TGTGCCAGCAACCGGGTCGTCGGCGGTGGCTATGGCTACACCTTC. Its translation: CASNRVVGGGYGYTF. The variable domain in full, with the rest retrieved from reference TRBV7-9 and TRBJ1-2, is DTGVSQNPRHKITKRGQNVTFRCDPISEHNRLYWYRQTLGQGPEFLTYFQNEAQLEKSRLLSDRFSAERPKGSFSTLEIQRTEQGDSAMYLCASNRVVGGGYGYTFGSGTRLTVV.